This T cell receptor (beta chain) was captured by sequencing in a study of graft-versus-host responses after intestinal transplantation (dated by TCRdb to about 2021). Study-wide context: Recipients received multivisceral, liver-intestinal, or isolated intestinal transplants. Bulk TCR-beta CDR3 sequencing was used to track graft-versus-host and host-versus-graft alloreactive T cell clones in the graft, circulation and bone marrow after intestinal transplantation. Instead of going to the commercial service, samples from a few later patients were sequenced in-house on an Illumina MiSeq and processed with MiXCR. To identify alloreactive clones, pre-transplant mixed lymphocyte reaction products were sequenced and compared with unstimulated pre-transplant donor and recipient T cells. A peak of at least 4% donor T cells among recipient peripheral blood mononuclear cells was the definition used for donor T cell macrochimerism. Every recipient was given anti-thymocyte globulin induction, then maintenance tacrolimus and steroids for two to three years. Of the roughly 23 intestinal transplant recipients enrolled in the cohort, one of whom was a retransplant, 3 patients without pretransplant specimens were excluded.

The sample's time point label is to be understood as: cells obtained before transplantation from donor or recipient. CD3+CD4+ and CD3+CD8+ populations were FACS-sorted from unstimulated pre-transplant donor and recipient cells taken from spleen or lymph nodes. This clone was seen just once. The specificity of this receptor is unknown. Per-base qualities were not stored, and no clone one base away is much larger. What the study reported, not specific to this receptor: Early after transplant, declines in HvG clones were associated with peak levels of circulating GvH clones. The conclusions were limited by the relatively low number and heterogeneity of the intestinal transplant patients. High GvH to HvG T cell clonal ratios were observed in the allografts of patients with donor T cell macrochimerism. GvH clones were found in recipient bone marrow, and some of the GvH clones appeared earlier in ileal mucosa or blood, which is consistent with an intestinal mucosal origin.

The CDR3, cysteine through phenylalanine, is 13 amino acids long. Only CDR3 DNA remains: 39 bases, in frame from the first base. In the germline V gene (reference sequence), CDR1 corresponds to PRHDT and CDR2 to FYEKMQ. V is cut by 4 bases and J by 7 bases, and the space between the germline ends is 14 bases. The receptor library was made with the immunoSEQ multiplex PCR assay. For most patients, genomic DNA was isolated using the Qiagen DNeasy Blood and Tissue Kit and was shipped frozen to Adaptive Biotechnologies for TCR sequencing. High-throughput TCR-beta CDR3 sequencing of genomic DNA from most patients was performed by Adaptive Biotechnologies. As for the authors' bioinformatics: Adaptive's ImmunoSEQ software supplied the TCR sequencing data for approximately 18 patients, while MiXCR and VDJtools were used to process a few other patients. CD4 versus CD8 sorting errors were corrected by removing sequences found in both subsets at a frequency ratio below 5:1. CDR3 nucleotide sequences shared between donor and recipient were removed because their origin could not be assigned. Alloreactive clones required at least 2-fold expansion over unstimulated cells and minimum CFSE-low frequency of 0.002% (template counts) or 0.001% (read counts). Clones detected in sequenced pre-transplant spleen, lymph node, or MLR CFSE-low populations of the donor or recipient were defined as mappable. Cumulative frequency of alloreactive clones was calculated as a percentage of all sequences weighted by copy number. TCRdb limited this immuneACCESS table to in-frame rearrangements with V and J called. A share of clones is missing; checked studies link under half to unresolved V genes, and the rest is unexplained. V, J and clone size derive from that table, while D and trimming were established from the DNA sequence. Present in this sample are 75,000 to 100,000 clones, 80% to 85% of which were seen just once. The ten biggest clones cover about a sixth of the sample.

This chain is built from TRBV13 and TRBJ2-7; the D segment cannot be called with confidence. The origin of this receptor is a human donor who received an intestinal transplant. The sequencing used unstimulated CD8+ T cells sorted from spleen or lymph node cells, collected before intestinal transplant. The nucleotide sequence reads TGTGCCAGCAGCTCCGCCTATGGTTCTGAGCAGTACTTC. This sequence encodes CASSSAYGSEQYF.